The 23 T cell receptor beta chains listed next were all sequenced from one sample in a study of shared clonotypes between healthy human individuals. The method was immunoSEQ multiplex PCR; TCRdb's version includes in-frame clones alone and lacks a portion of them. The repertoire includes under 2,500,000 clones, approximately 96% of them detected once, and approximately 0.13% sits in the top ten. The sample comprised naive CD4+ T cells sorted from blood. The subset: CD45RA+ positively selected. All receptors derive from a man younger than 35 in good health.

The rearrangement uses TRBV30 and TRBJ2-2, with D hard to call. V lost 1 base to trimming and J lost 8 bases, with 11 bases between them. CDR1 and CDR2 (germline): GTSNPN, SVGIG (reference sequence). The CDR3 totals 13 residues. The CDR3 nucleotides read TGTGCCTGGAGTGGACATGGGGTTGGGGAGCTGTTTTTT. Translating it yields CAWSGHGVGELFF.

The CDR3 loop reads CASSLVGGVDTQYF. CDR3 coding DNA: TGTGCCAGCAGCTTGGTTGGGGGCGTAGATACGCAGTATTTT. The chain carries TRBV5-4 and TRBJ2-3, with D perhaps matching TRBD1 (6 bases). The V gene lost 0 bases and the J gene lost 5 bases, with 10 bases spanning the gap. The CDR3 consists of 14 residues. CDR1 is SGHNT and CDR2 is YYREEE in the germline V gene (reference sequence).

About this clone itself: A much more abundant neighbour one base away suggests this may be a read error. The same CDR3 arises from other DNA sequences in this sample as well. This chain uses TRBV28 with TRBJ2-3; unclear D gene. From germline, CDR1 is MDHEN and CDR2 SYDVKM. V lost 6 bases and J 2 bases, leaving 3 bases between the germline ends. The CDR3 contains 11 residues. CDR3 bases: TGTGCCAGCAGCCCCACAGATACGCAGTATTTT. This sequence encodes CASSPTDTQYF.

The chain couples TRBV7-9 to TRBJ1-1, with D perhaps TRBD1 (6 bases). Trimming took 7 bases from V and 7 from J, leaving 16 bases between them. Germline V CDR1 and CDR2: SEHNR, FQNEAQ (reference sequence). CDR3 length: 13 amino acids. The CDR3 loop is CASKDSELDEAFF. CDR3 bases: TGTGCCAGCAAGGACAGTGAGTTGGATGAAGCTTTCTTT. Full variable domain (remainder filled in from reference TRBV7-9 and TRBJ1-1): DTGVSQNPRHKITKRGQNVTFRCDPISEHNRLYWYRQTLGQGPEFLTYFQNEAQLEKSRLLSDRFSAERPKGSFSTLEIQRTEQGDSAMYLCASKDSELDEAFFGQGTRLTVV.

The chain couples TRBV2 to TRBJ2-1; TRBD2 is a possible D gene (6 bases). From germline, CDR1 is SNHLY and CDR2 FYNNEI. The V end lost 3 bases, the J end lost 16 bases, and 16 bases lay between the germline ends. This CDR3 is built from 12 residues. CDR3 loop: CASSEEGLACFF. The CDR3 DNA reads as TGTGCCAGCAGTGAGGAGGGACTCGCTTGCTTCTTC.

This sequence joins TRBV19 and TRBJ2-1; 15 nucleotides align to TRBD2. Germline V gives CDR1 LNHDA, CDR2 SQIVND (reference sequence). Trimming cost V 6 bases and J 4 bases; bases outside gene matches: 4. The CDR3 extends over 16 amino acids. CDR3 sequence: CASSRGLAGGYNEQFF. In DNA, the CDR3 is TGTGCCAGTAGCCGGGGACTAGCGGGGGGTTACAATGAGCAGTTCTTC.

Of note for this clone: At one of its ends the junction is not consistent with the germline gene, which may arise from a read error. This rearrangement joins TRBV7-7 to TRBJ2-3, with D perhaps matching TRBD1 (6 bases). Germline loops: CDR1 SSHAT, CDR2 FNYEAQ (reference sequence). This CDR3 contains 15 residues. The DNA of the CDR3 is TGTGCTAGCAGCTTAGGAACAGGGTCCACAGATACGCAGTATTTT. It encodes CASSLGTGSTDTQYF. The variable domain in full, completed from reference TRBV7-7 and TRBJ2-3, reads GAGVSQSPRYKVTKRGQDVTLRCDPISSHATLYWYQQALGQGPEFLTYFNYEAQPDKSGLPSDRFSAERPEGSISTLTIQRTEQRDSAMYRCASSLGTGSTDTQYFGPGTRLTVL.

The chain links TRBV27 to TRBJ1-5; D perhaps matches TRBD1 (6 bases). There are 18 residues in the CDR3. Deletions cut 6 bases from V and 0 bases from J, with 21 bases between. In germline, CDR1 is MNHEY, CDR2 SMNVEV (reference sequence). In nucleotides, the CDR3 is TGTGCCAGCAGACGAGGGGGGTCCAGAGCGTATAGCAATCAGCCCCAGCATTTT. Translated: CASRRGGSRAYSNQPQHF.

The J gene is TRBJ2-7, the V gene TRBV9; maybe TRBD2 (6 bases). V was cut by 0 bases and J by 4 bases, with 20 bases left in between. CDR1 is SGDLS and CDR2 is YYNGEE in the germline V gene. This CDR3 is built from 17 residues. As DNA, the CDR3 is TGTGCCAGCAGCGTAGATGGAGGGAACAAAAGGGAATACGAGCAGTACTTC. It is translated as CASSVDGGNKREYEQYF.

The chain employs TRBV18 and TRBJ2-2; the D is unclear. CDR3 length: 16 amino acids. The V gene's germline CDR1 is KGHSH and CDR2 LQKENI. V gave up 1 base and J gave up 6 bases, with 15 bases separating them. This CDR3 reads CASSPRRDANAGELFF. The CDR3 nucleotides are TGTGCCAGCTCACCACGCCGAGATGCGAATGCCGGGGAGCTGTTTTTT.

This chain links TRBV14 with TRBJ1-1; no firm D call. The CDR3 spans 13 residues. Trimming pared 0 bases from V and 9 bases from J, leaving 11 bases between. CDR1 and CDR2 from the germline V gene are SGHDN and FVKESK. The CDR3 DNA follows: TGTGCCAGCAGCCAAGATCCGGCGCATAAAGCTTTCTTT. It encodes CASSQDPAHKAFF.

The chain employs TRBV18 and TRBJ2-3; 7 bases map to TRBD2. Germline V CDR1 and CDR2: KGHSH, LQKENI. This CDR3 has 16 amino acids. V shed 1 base and J 6 bases; nucleotides not matched to a gene: 10. The CDR3 DNA follows: TGTGCCAGCTCACCACTCAGCGGGGCCCCAGGGGATACGCAGTATTTT. Translated, it gives CASSPLSGAPGDTQYF.

Worth noting for this clone: The sample has other DNA sequences that encode this CDR3 too. The chain employs TRBV30 and TRBJ1-4; 9 bases agree with TRBD1. V shed 0 bases, J shed 8 bases, and the junction held 7 bases outside the gene matches. Per germline, CDR1 GTSNPN and CDR2 SVGIG (reference sequence). This CDR3 is built from 15 residues. CDR3 coding DNA: TGTGCCTGGAGTGTAGGGGGACAGGGTAACGAAAAACTGTTTTTT. Translation: CAWSVGGQGNEKLFF.

This chain joins TRBV27 and TRBJ1-4; maybe TRBD1 (6 bases). Deletions cut 0 bases from V and 8 bases from J, with 16 bases between. This CDR3 is built from 16 residues. CDR1 is MNHEY and CDR2 is SMNVEV in the germline V gene (reference sequence). The CDR3 here is CASSLSGDIGNEKLFF. The CDR3 bases are TGTGCCAGCAGTTTATCGGGGGACATCGGGAACGAAAAACTGTTTTTT.

About this clone itself: Without the conserved terminal phenylalanine or tryptophan, this CDR3 likely stems from a read error. No DNA is shown, since the ends of the CDR3 on it are uncertain; the CDR3 is the one TCRdb lists. The chain has TRBV2 and TRBJ1-1; the DNA was not used to check the table's D call, TRBD1. Germline V gives CDR1 SNHLY, CDR2 FYNNEI. From its first to its last residue, the CDR3 has 12 amino acids. The CDR3 protein is CASTRLGQGTFL.

This clone has just one count. The V gene is TRBV6-5, the J gene TRBJ2-4; D may be TRBD1 or TRBD2 (7 bases each). CDR1 and CDR2 from the germline V gene are MNHEY and SVGAGI. This CDR3 spans 15 amino acids. The ends were cut back, 7 bases at V and 6 bases at J, with 19 bases in the middle. CDR3 amino acids: CASTPGGGKGNIQYF. The CDR3 DNA follows: TGTGCCAGCACCCCAGGGGGGGGCAAGGGAAACATTCAGTACTTC.

This chain connects TRBV4-3 to TRBJ1-3; the D gene is possibly TRBD1 (6 bases). Germline CDR1 LGHNA, CDR2 YSLEER. This CDR3 region has 15 residues. V lost 1 base and J 0 bases, leaving 7 bases between the germline ends. CDR3 region: CASSQAGDSGNTIYF. The CDR3 region has the DNA TGCGCCAGCAGCCAAGCAGGGGACTCTGGAAACACCATATATTTT.

A single count supports this clone. J is TRBJ2-1 and V is TRBV5-1, with 10 positions matching TRBD2. The CDR3 extends over 17 amino acids. Looked up from germline, CDR1 is SGHRS and CDR2 is YFSETQ. Losses at the gene ends were 1 base for V and 6 bases for J; bases not matched to a gene: 10. CDR3 DNA: TGCGCCAGCAGCTTGATACCTAGCGGGAGTCGGGGCAATGAGCAGTTCTTC. Its translation: CASSLIPSGSRGNEQFF.

This chain connects TRBV30 to TRBJ1-5; no clear D. The CDR3 length is 17 residues. The V end was cut by 3 bases, the J end by 0 bases, with 18 bases between. Germline V gene data show CDR1 as GTSNPN and CDR2 as SVGIG (reference sequence). The CDR3 loop is CAWSSGPGLYSNQPQHF. For the CDR3, the DNA is TGTGCCTGGAGCTCCGGCCCCGGTTTATATAGCAATCAGCCCCAGCATTTT.

The chain employs TRBV7-9 and TRBJ2-7; D possibly corresponds to TRBD2 (6 bases). V dropped 5 bases and J dropped 5 bases, with 13 bases sitting between them. In germline, CDR1 is SEHNR, CDR2 FQNEAQ (reference sequence). This CDR3 has 13 residues. As DNA, the CDR3 is TGTGCCAGCAGCCTCGGGACTCCCAACGAGCAGTACTTC. It codes for CASSLGTPNEQYF.

The chain carries TRBV30 and TRBJ2-7; a possible D gene is TRBD1 (5 bases). CDR1 is GTSNPN, CDR2 SVGIG, per germline (reference sequence). Trimming left V 2 bases short and J 2 bases short, with 13 bases between. The CDR3 covers 14 residues. CDR3 nucleotide sequence: TGTGCCTGGAGTCCCCAGGGAATAGCCTACGAGCAGTACTTC. Protein product: CAWSPQGIAYEQYF.

V gene TRBV19 combines with J gene TRBJ1-6, with D maybe TRBD1 (6 bases). This CDR3 contains 13 residues. Looked up from germline, CDR1 is LNHDA and CDR2 is SQIVND (reference sequence). V lost 5 bases to trimming and J lost 10 bases, with 12 bases between them. CDR3 sequence: CASSRQGISPLHF. The CDR3 coding sequence is TGTGCCAGTAGTCGTCAGGGGATATCACCCCTCCACTTT.

The chain uses TRBV7-2 and TRBJ2-1; D may correspond to TRBD1 or TRBD2 (5 bases each). CDR3 length equals 16 residues. The germline gives CDR1 SGHTA, CDR2 FQGNSA. The V end lost 3 bases, the J end lost 0 bases, and 12 bases lay between the germline ends. CDR3 DNA sequence: TGTGCCAGCAGCTTTGGTGGGACGTACTCCTACAATGAGCAGTTCTTC. Protein sequence: CASSFGGTYSYNEQFF.